These 8 T cell receptor beta chains were all obtained from the same sample, sequenced in a study of shared clonotypes between healthy human individuals. It was CD45RO-negative cells, positively selected for CCR7, that made up naive CD8 cells, with terminally differentiated effector memory CD45RA+ cells excluded. The assay was immunoSEQ multiplex PCR, and TCRdb's table has in-frame clones only and misses some. The sample has some 2.1 million clones, just under 95% seen once. The sample was naive CD8+ T cells from PBMCs. The receptors originated from a man aged 18 to 29 in good health. Some clones in this sample may be carry-over from other donors' samples.

In its sample, this clone was seen a few times. The chain uses TRBV6-5 and TRBJ1-4; D possibly corresponds to TRBD1 (6 bases). Germline V gene data show CDR1 as MNHEY and CDR2 as SVGAGI. Deletions cut 4 bases from V and 4 bases from J, with 10 bases between. This CDR3 has 14 amino acids. CDR3 nucleotides: TGTGCCAGCAGTTCCCGGACAGTTAATGAAAAACTGTTTTTT. Its translation is CASSSRTVNEKLFF.

This chain uses TRBV4-1 with TRBJ1-1; D remains unclear. CDR1 is MGHRA and CDR2 is YSYEKL in the germline V gene. The germline V and J ends were trimmed by 2 bases and 4 bases, with 14 bases remaining between them. CDR3 length: 15 amino acids. The CDR3 DNA is TGCGCCAGCAGCCAAACGGCGCTAGTTAGCACTGAAGCTTTCTTT. Its translation: CASSQTALVSTEAFF.

This CDR3 is CASSWSEGNEQFF. The CDR3 nucleotides read TGTGCCAGCAGCTGGTCCGAGGGTAATGAGCAGTTCTTC. The chain links TRBV28 to TRBJ2-1, with a possible D match to TRBD2 (5 bases). V was pared by 6 bases and J by 7 bases, with 13 bases between. CDR1 and CDR2 from the germline V gene are MDHEN and SYDVKM. The CDR3 covers 13 residues.

CDR3 DNA: TGTGCCAGTAGTTCGAATCGGGGGGAGCTGTTTTTT. Residues: CASSSNRGELFF. The rearrangement uses TRBV19 and TRBJ2-2; D remains unclear. CDR3 length: 12 residues. CDR1 and CDR2 (germline): LNHDA, SQIVND (reference sequence). The germline V and J ends were trimmed by 5 bases and 8 bases, with 9 bases remaining between them.

As for this clone: Other DNA sequences in the sample encode the same CDR3. The rearrangement uses TRBV4-1 and TRBJ2-7; D possibly corresponds to TRBD2 (6 bases). Germline lookup yields CDR1 MGHRA and CDR2 YSYEKL. V was shortened by 1 base and J by 3 bases, with 7 bases between the two germline ends. The CDR3 runs 13 residues. The CDR3 DNA reads TGCGCCAGCAGCCAAGGCGGGAACTACGAGCAGTACTTC. As protein: CASSQGGNYEQYF.

The chain employs TRBV28 and TRBJ2-7; TRBD1 aligns across 7 bases. With V trimmed by 2 bases and J by 5 bases, 9 bases remained unmatched. CDR3 length equals 15 residues. Germline values: CDR1 MDHEN, CDR2 SYDVKM. CDR3 in amino acids: CASSLLLPGGDEQYF. In nucleotides, the CDR3 is TGTGCCAGCAGTTTACTCCTGCCAGGGGGTGACGAGCAGTACTTC.

The rearrangement uses TRBV27 and TRBJ1-2; D is uncertain. CDR3 size: 14 residues. The V end was cut by 2 bases, the J end by 6 bases, with 13 bases between. In germline, CDR1 is MNHEY, CDR2 SMNVEV (reference sequence). Written as DNA, the CDR3 is TGTGCCAGCAGTTTAACTCCGGGGAGAGATGGCTACACCTTC. Residues: CASSLTPGRDGYTF.

This clone was picked up one time. The V and J genes are TRBV5-1 and TRBJ1-1, with D uncertain. CDR3 size: 15 residues. Germline V gene sequence: CDR1 SGHRS, CDR2 YFSETQ. The ends were cut back, 2 bases at V and 4 bases at J, with 15 bases in the middle. The CDR3 DNA is TGCGCCAGCAGCTTTCAACGGGCCCGCGCCACTGAAGCTTTCTTT. Its translation is CASSFQRARATEAFF.